This TCR beta chain was observed in a study of T cell responses to AZD1222 COVID-19 vaccine. Broader study findings: The donor cohort was predominantly white British with a female majority, and clonal diversity may have been underestimated.

Details on this clone: Its antigen is undetermined.

V shed 3 bases and J shed 3 bases, with 24 bases lying between them. The length of the CDR3 is 19 residues. Germline assignment: CDR1 LGHDT and CDR2 YNNKEL (reference sequence). The repertoire was sequenced with immunoSEQ multiplex PCR; TCRdb's copy has only in-frame clones and lacks some. This repertoire shows about 150,000 clones, about 93% found once; its top ten account for roughly 4%. The clonotype was recovered from an adult who received the AZD1222 COVID-19 vaccine. The rearrangement links TRBV3-1 (or the pseudogene TRBV3-2) to TRBJ1-3; no clear D gene. The sample here was peripheral blood, taken 28 days after the second AZD1222 dose. The CDR3 is CASSQNIVWGGIDGNTIYF. Here the CDR3 DNA reads TGTGCCAGCAGCCAGAATATCGTCTGGGGAGGGATTGATGGAAACACCATATATTTT.